This paragraph covers one T cell receptor (beta chain) sequence. Its cognate antigen is unknown. These data come from a study of cytomegalovirus exposure and HLA in healthy donors. Study in general: Of the donors genotyped, approximately 400 in all, about 81% fell in the Caucasian-associated ancestry cluster.

60 Vbeta and 13 Jbeta primers were used in PCR. Clones were sequenced by immunoSEQ multiplex PCR, and TCRdb holds only the in-frame ones, with some missing. The sample carries around 160,000 clones, over 70% recorded once. Germline V gene data show CDR1 as MGHRA and CDR2 as YSYEKL. CDR3 length equals 19 residues. J was trimmed by 1 base and V by 1 base; bases with no gene match: 11. Regarding the study as a whole: Across all donors, roughly uniform sequencing depth was an assumption of the presence/absence analyses. Most of the TCR beta V segments (in an earlier analysis) were productive either about 87% or about 30% of the time.

The sequenced material came from PBMCs. The TCR sequence derives from a woman in her late teens or twenties in good health and CMV-seronegative. The chain has TRBV4-1 and TRBJ2-3, with TRBD2 matching 10 bases. The CDR3 reads CASSQGDSGGARGTDTQYF. The CDR3 DNA reads TGCGCCAGCAGCCAAGGCGACAGCGGGGGGGCCCGGGGCACAGATACGCAGTATTTT.